A selection of T cell receptor beta chains follows, all from one sample in a study of blood T cell repertoires in COVID-19. Repertoires were generated with immunoSEQ multiplex PCR, while TCRdb's copy carries only in-frame clones and drops some. The sample lists 300,000 to 350,000 clones, 75% to 90% occurring once. Sequencing was carried out using peripheral blood. The receptors shown here come from a woman aged 50 to 60 with COVID-19, enrolled during active disease. Both conserved end residues are part of each CDR3. A D gene is named only where the DNA matches it firmly. Clone size, where shown, is once, few, many, or a class for clones that have expanded.

>TRBV4-2|-|TRBJ2-1|TRBD1
TGTGCCAGCAGCCAAATAAACAGGGGTGATGAGCAGTTCTTC
CASSQINRGDEQFF
>TRBV24-1|-|TRBJ2-7|TRBD2
TGTGCCACCAGTGACCCGGCTAGCGGGAGGTACGAGCAGTACTTC
CATSDPASGRYEQYF
>TRBV19|-|TRBJ2-2|-
TGTGCCAGTAGTACCCGACAGAGCACCGGGGAGCTGTTTTTT
CASSTRQSTGELFF
>TRBV18|-|TRBJ2-3|-
TGTGCCAGCTCACCACCGAGGCAAACGAGCACAGATACGCAGTATTTT
CASSPPRQTSTDTQYF
>TRBV30|-|TRBJ2-1|-
TGTGCCTGGACCCAGGGGTACAATGAGCAGTTCTTC
CAWTQGYNEQFF
>TRBV5-5|-|TRBJ1-6|TRBD1
TGTGCCAGCAGCATGCCGGGACAGCTTAGGGGTTCACCCCTCCACTTT
CASSMPGQLRGSPLHF
>TRBV7-2|-|TRBJ1-3|-
TGTGCCAGCAGCTTAGGAAGTGCGAGCTCTGGAAACACCATATATTTT
CASSLGSASSGNTIYF
>TRBV30|-|TRBJ1-2|-
TGTGCCTGGGGCGCGAAAACCCGGGGGAACTATGGCTACACCTTC
CAWGAKTRGNYGYTF
>TRBV6-5|-|TRBJ1-4|-
TGTGCCAGCAGACTCACCTTGTTAACTAATGAAAAACTGTTTTTT
CASRLTLLTNEKLFF
>TRBV7-2|-|TRBJ2-7|-
TGTGCCAGCAGCCTTAATCAGGGCCCGGCCTACGAGCAGTACTTC
CASSLNQGPAYEQYF
>TRBV28|-|TRBJ1-5|-
TGTGCCAGCAGTTTTCCGCAGACAACGTACAATCAGCCCCAGCATTTT
CASSFPQTTYNQPQHF
>TRBV27|-|TRBJ2-3|TRBD1
TGTGCCAGCAGTTTATGGGACAGGGGGCGCACAGATACGCAGTATTTT
CASSLWDRGRTDTQYF
>TRBV6-5|once|TRBJ2-1|TRBD2
TGTGCCAGCTCTAGGACTAGCGCGGGGGATGAGCAGTTCTTC
CASSRTSAGDEQFF
>TRBV4-2|-|TRBJ2-1|TRBD2
TGTGCCAGCAGCCAAGGGCGGACTAGCGGGATAAGCTCCTACAATGAGCAGTTCTTC
CASSQGRTSGISSYNEQFF
>TRBV7-9|-|TRBJ1-6|-
TGTGCCAGCAGCTTAGGGACAGAGAGTTCACCCCTCCACTTT
CASSLGTESSPLHF
>TRBV3-1/TRBV3-2|-|TRBJ2-3|-
TGTGCCAGCAGCCAAGGCTTCCAGATCGGGGTAGAAAGCACAGATACGCAGTATTTT
CASSQGFQIGVESTDTQYF
>TRBV15|-|TRBJ1-5|TRBD1
TGTGCCACCAGCAGAGATTGGAGGACAGGGGGCTATAGCAATCAGCCCCAGCATTTT
CATSRDWRTGGYSNQPQHF
>TRBV6-5|-|TRBJ1-3|-
TGTGCCAGCAGTTACCGGGCAGGGTCTGGAAACACCATATATTTT
CASSYRAGSGNTIYF
>TRBV7-9|-|TRBJ1-2|-
TGTGCCAGCAGCCCGGGACACCTTAACTATGGCTACACCTTC
CASSPGHLNYGYTF
>TRBV5-1|-|TRBJ2-7|-
TGCGCCAGCAGCTTAGGGGAAAGCTCCTACGAGCAGTACTTC
CASSLGESSYEQYF
>TRBV4-2|-|TRBJ2-7|TRBD2
TGTGCCAGCAGCCAAGACCTAGCGGGAGAGTACGAGCAGTACTTC
CASSQDLAGEYEQYF
>TRBV3-1/TRBV3-2|-|TRBJ2-7|-
TGTGCCAGCAGCCAAGTATCCGGGGCTAACAGGGCCTACGAGCAGTACTTC
CASSQVSGANRAYEQYF
>TRBV11-2|once|TRBJ2-4|TRBD1
TGTGCCAGCAGCCCCACGACAGGGGGAAACATTCAGTACTTC
CASSPTTGGNIQYF
>TRBV6-5|-|TRBJ1-2|-
TGTGCCAGCAGTAAGGACAGAGCGACGGATGGCTACACCTTC
CASSKDRATDGYTF
>TRBV18|-|TRBJ2-1|TRBD2
TGTGCCAGCTCACCAACTAGCGGGCGTCCCTACAATGAGCAGTTCTTC
CASSPTSGRPYNEQFF
>TRBV30|-|TRBJ1-5|-
TGTGCCTGGAGTTCCCAACGGGTGGGTTTCCAGCCCCAGCATTTT
CAWSSQRVGFQPQHF
>TRBV19|-|TRBJ1-4|TRBD1
TGTGCCAGTAGTAGACCCCGGGACAGGGGGGAAAAACTGTTTTTT
CASSRPRDRGEKLFF
>TRBV24-1|-|TRBJ1-3|-
TGTGCCACCAGCCAGGGGACCGGCTCTGGAAACACCATATATTTT
CATSQGTGSGNTIYF
>TRBV5-1|few|TRBJ1-1|-
TGCGCCAGCAGCTTGGCAGGATCGTCTGAAGCTTTCTTT
CASSLAGSSEAFF
>TRBV6-4|few|TRBJ2-3|-
TGTGCCAGCAGTGACACCCGGGAGCGGTCCACAGATACGCAGTATTTT
CASSDTRERSTDTQYF
>TRBV30|-|TRBJ1-5|-
TGTGCCTGGAGGGTCGGGGTTCAGCCCCAGCATTTT
CAWRVGVQPQHF
>TRBV6-5|-|TRBJ1-2|-
TGTGCCAGCAGTTACGCGGGTTACGGTGGCTACACCTTC
CASSYAGYGGYTF
>TRBV5-1|-|TRBJ2-3|-
TGCGCCAGCAGCTCTTCAGAGCCACTAAGGAGCACAGATACGCAGTATTTT
CASSSSEPLRSTDTQYF
>TRBV7-9|-|TRBJ1-1|-
TGTGCCAGCAGCTTAGCGGCAGGGGTCTTTGAAGCTTTCTTT
CASSLAAGVFEAFF
>TRBV9|once|TRBJ2-1|TRBD2
TGTGCCAGCAGCGTACGCCCGACTAGCGGGAGGCCCATTGAGCAGTTCTTC
CASSVRPTSGRPIEQFF
>TRBV13|-|TRBJ2-5|-
TGTGCCAGTAACGTTCTTGCGGGTGAGACCCAGTACTTC
CASNVLAGETQYF
>TRBV9|once|TRBJ2-7|-
TGTGCCAGCAGCGTAGGGACTTCCATCGACGGCGAGCAGTACTTC
CASSVGTSIDGEQYF
>TRBV12-3/TRBV12-4|-|TRBJ2-5|-
TGTGCCAGCAGGCTGAAAAGCGGGACCCAGTACTTC
CASRLKSGTQYF
>TRBV2|-|TRBJ1-2|TRBD1
TGTGCCAGCAGTGAGCAGGGACAGACTAACTATGGCTACACCTTC
CASSEQGQTNYGYTF
>TRBV12-5|-|TRBJ2-6|-
TGTGCTAGTGGTTTGATGCGGCCTGGGGCCAACGTCCTGACTTTC
CASGLMRPGANVLTF
>TRBV27|-|TRBJ1-5|-
TGTGCCAGCAGCAGGGGAGGGTATCAGCCCCAGCATTTT
CASSRGGYQPQHF
>TRBV5-1|-|TRBJ2-7|TRBD1
TGCGCCAGCAGCCCGGGACAGGGGGCCTACGAGCAGTACTTC
CASSPGQGAYEQYF
>TRBV21-1|-|TRBJ2-1|-
TGTGCCAGCAGCCGACTAGCGGGATCCTACAATGAGCAGTTCTTC
CASSRLAGSYNEQFF
>TRBV19|-|TRBJ2-1|TRBD2
TGTGCCAGTAGTTTGGGACTAGCGGGAGTTCGGCAGTTCTTC
CASSLGLAGVRQFF
>TRBV2|-|TRBJ2-5|TRBD2
TGTGCCAGCAGCCCCTCGGGCGGGAGGGCCTGGCAGACCCAGTACTTC
CASSPSGGRAWQTQYF
>TRBV19|-|TRBJ2-1|TRBD2
TGTGCCAGTAGTTCCTCAGGACTAGCGGGAGCCACCTACAATGAGCAGTTCTTC
CASSSSGLAGATYNEQFF
>TRBV5-1|-|TRBJ2-5|-
TGCGCCAGCAAGGTGGGAGGGGGCCAAGAGACCCAGTACTTC
CASKVGGGQETQYF
>TRBV11-2|-|TRBJ1-3|TRBD1
TGTGCCAGCAGCTTAGCCGGTGTGGACAGGGGGCTGAACACCATATATTTT
CASSLAGVDRGLNTIYF
>TRBV24-1|-|TRBJ2-5|TRBD1
TGTGCCACCAGTGATTCCAGGGGGCATGGAGAGACCCAGTACTTC
CATSDSRGHGETQYF
>TRBV7-2|-|TRBJ2-7|TRBD2
TGTGCCAGCAGCCCCTCCGCGGGGGCCTACGAGCAGTACTTC
CASSPSAGAYEQYF
>TRBV29-1|-|TRBJ2-7|TRBD1
TGCAGCGTCGAAATACGACAGGGTTACTCCTACGAGCAGTACTTC
CSVEIRQGYSYEQYF
>TRBV11-3|-|TRBJ2-3|TRBD2
TGTGCCAGCAGCTCCGGGACTAGCGGGAACGGGGATACGCAGTATTTT
CASSSGTSGNGDTQYF
>TRBV3-1/TRBV3-2|few|TRBJ2-2|-
TGTGCCAGCAGCCCGGTAGCGGAAGGCACCGGGGAGCTGTTTTTT
CASSPVAEGTGELFF
>TRBV6-4|-|TRBJ2-3|TRBD1
TGTGCCAGCAGGGACAGGGGGTCAGATACGCAGTATTTT
CASRDRGSDTQYF